This TCR beta chain emerged from a study of identical twins. General study points: Fewer insertions were carried by abundant cord blood beta clonotypes, but none was seen in memory repertoires. Shared out-of-frame alpha sequences (those common to twins) showed excess low generation probability.

A few counts support this clonotype. What it binds is not known. V lost 0 bases and J lost 2; bases outside the gene matches: 5. The CDR3 has 17 residues. CDR1 and CDR2 (germline): SGHRS, YFSETQ. After template switching added a universal primer site, the resulting cDNA carried unique molecular identifiers. Each CDR3 protein is one row after TCRdb ran MiXCR on the 5' RACE reads. The repertoire holds more than 1.5 million distinct CDR3 sequences, with around 33% as singletons. The sample taken for sequencing was cord blood. This clonotype originated in a newborn girl in good health. The chain carries TRBV5-1 and TRBJ2-3; 11 nucleotides agree with TRBD2. The DNA for the CDR3 is TGCGCCAGCAGCTTGGGCTCTAGCGGGGGGATCACAGATACGCAGTATTTT. The encoded protein is CASSLGSSGGITDTQYF.